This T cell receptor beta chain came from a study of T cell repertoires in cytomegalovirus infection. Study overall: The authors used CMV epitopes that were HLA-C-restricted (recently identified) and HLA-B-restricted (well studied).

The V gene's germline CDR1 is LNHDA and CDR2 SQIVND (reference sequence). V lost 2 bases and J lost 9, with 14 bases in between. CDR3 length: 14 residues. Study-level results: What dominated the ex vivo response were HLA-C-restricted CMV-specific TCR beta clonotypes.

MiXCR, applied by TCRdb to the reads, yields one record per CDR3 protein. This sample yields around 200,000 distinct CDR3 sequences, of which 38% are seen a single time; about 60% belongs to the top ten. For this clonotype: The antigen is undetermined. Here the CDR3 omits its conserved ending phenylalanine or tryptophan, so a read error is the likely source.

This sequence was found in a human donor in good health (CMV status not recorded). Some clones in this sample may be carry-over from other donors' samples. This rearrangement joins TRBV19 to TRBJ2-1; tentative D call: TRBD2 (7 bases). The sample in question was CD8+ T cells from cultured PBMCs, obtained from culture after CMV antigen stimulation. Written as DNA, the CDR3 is TGTGCCAGTAGTATAAGCCTGGGAGGGGGTGAGCAGTTCTAC. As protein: CASSISLGGGEQFY.